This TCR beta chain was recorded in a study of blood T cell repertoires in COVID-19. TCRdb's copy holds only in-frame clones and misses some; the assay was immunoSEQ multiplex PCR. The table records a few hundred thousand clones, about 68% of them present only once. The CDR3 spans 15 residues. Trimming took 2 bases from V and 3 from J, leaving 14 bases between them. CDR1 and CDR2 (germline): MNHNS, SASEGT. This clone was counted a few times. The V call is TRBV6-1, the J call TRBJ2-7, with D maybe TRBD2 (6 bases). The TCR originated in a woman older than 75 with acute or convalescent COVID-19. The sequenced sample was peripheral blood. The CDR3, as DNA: TGTGCCAGCAGTGAACTGGCTAGCGAGTACTACGAGCAGTACTTC. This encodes CASSELASEYYEQYF.